This T cell receptor beta chain was identified in a study of human T cells and chemical hapten exposure. About the research overall: DPC at 2% was the sensitizing agent, placed on roughly 2 cm by roughly 2 cm of upper inner arm skin. Patch tests applied 0.01% DPC to the upper back and were scored after 6 days. The patients, most of them female, presented with alopecia areata, totalis or universalis. The study, taken as a whole, reports: Healthy individuals' immune responses may differ from those of donors, who had alopecia.

The CDR3 extends over 13 amino acids. Germline lookup yields CDR1 MNHEY and CDR2 SMNVEV (reference sequence). Unmatched junction bases numbered 4, after V lost 3 bases and J lost 5 bases. TCRdb analysed the RACE reads with MiXCR anew, one entry per CDR3 protein. The sample includes 350,000 to 450,000 distinct CDR3 sequences, approximately 5% of them seen just once. Time point noted: pre-sensitization, week 0. Specified treatment: therapeutic diphenylcyclopropenone sensitization with weekly scalp DPC. This clonotype was observed a few times. Its antigen remains unknown. The gene calls are TRBV27 and TRBJ2-7, with 7 positions matching TRBD1. Sequencing used whole blood, obtained in connection with sensitization to the hapten diphenylcyclopropenone (DPC). The clonotype comes from a woman aged 45-60 years with alopecia areata. Some clones in this sample may be carry-over from other donors' samples. The CDR3 sequence: CASSLGQTHEQYF. The CDR3 region has the DNA TGTGCCAGCAGTTTGGGACAGACCCACGAGCAGTACTTC.